Following are 27 T cell receptor beta chains from one sample sequenced in a study of spatial heterogeneity in lung cancer. TCRdb re-derived calls from the 5' RACE reads in MiXCR, one entry per CDR3 protein. The sample lists 900 to 1,300 distinct CDR3 sequences, roughly 27% occurring once. Time point: sample taken at primary tumor resection. Sequencing covered unsorted whole RNA taken from tumor, nontumor lung or frozen PBMC. The sample here was PBMCs, taken at surgery. The receptors were gathered from a female donor with early-stage non-small cell lung cancer.

A remark on this clonotype: For a library built for alpha chains, this beta chain is a stray read; little rests on its size. The chain couples TRBV5-4 to TRBJ2-1, with D possibly being TRBD1 (6 bases). The germline CDR1 and CDR2 sequences are SGHNT and YYREEE (reference sequence). The CDR3 spans 14 residues. Trimming took 7 bases from V and 7 from J, leaving 18 bases between them. The CDR3 protein is CASHRTEVINEQFF. The CDR3 coding sequence is TGTGCCAGCCATAGGACAGAGGTGATTAATGAGCAGTTCTTC.

This clonotype is classed as large (0.1 to 1%). This beta chain is an unintended read in a library built for alpha chains; its size means little. V is TRBV12-3 or TRBV12-4 and J is TRBJ1-5; no clear D gene. The CDR3 covers 14 residues. Trimming removed 1 base from V and 0 bases from J, with 4 bases in between. The CDR3 here is CASSLGGSNQPQHF. Written as DNA, the CDR3 is TGTGCCAGCAGTTTAGGGGGTAGCAATCAGCCCCAGCATTTT.

As to this clonotype: This beta chain appears as a stray read in a library generated for alpha chains; its size is not informative. The chain combines TRBV11-2 with TRBJ1-2, with 8 bases aligning to TRBD1. Germline V lookup: CDR1 SGHAT, CDR2 FQNNGV. V lost 4 bases to trimming and J lost 4 bases; unmatched junction nucleotides: 20. The CDR3 consists of 19 residues. CDR3 in amino acids: CASSSGKGKGDRPIYGYTF. DNA of the CDR3: TGTGCCAGCAGCTCCGGGAAGGGAAAAGGGGACAGGCCGATCTATGGCTACACCTTC.

This clonotype was detected a few times. Within a library made for alpha chains, this beta chain is off target, and its count is uninformative. CDR3 loop: CASGQNEKLFF. The CDR3 region has the DNA TGTGCCAGCGGGCAAAATGAAAAACTGTTTTTT. The chain joins TRBV9 to TRBJ1-4; D is unresolved. The germline V and J ends were trimmed by 7 bases and 5 bases, with 6 bases remaining between them. This CDR3 region has 11 residues. Germline V lookup: CDR1 SGDLS, CDR2 YYNGEE.

With regard to this clonotype: Because this beta chain is a stray read in a library intended to capture alpha chains, its abundance should not be given much weight. CDR3 loop: CASSIDSSYEQYF. The CDR3, as DNA: TGTGCCAGCAGTATCGACTCTTCCTACGAGCAGTACTTC. V gene TRBV28 combines with J gene TRBJ2-7; D unresolved. The CDR3 is made up of 13 amino acids. CDR1 and CDR2 (germline): MDHEN, SYDVKM. Trimming removed 5 bases from V and 1 base from J, with 9 bases in between. Using reference TRBV28 and TRBJ2-7 for the parts outside the CDR3, the full variable domain is DVKVTQSSRYLVKRTGEKVFLECVQDMDHENMFWYRQDPGLGLRLIYFSYDVKMKEKGDIPEGYSVSREKKERFSLILESASTNQTSMYLCASSIDSSYEQYFGPGTRLTVT.

This clonotype was seen only a few times. This beta chain slipped into a library made for alpha chains as a stray read, so its size is not meaningful. This chain connects TRBV20-1 to TRBJ2-1, with TRBD1 matching over 8 bases. J gave up 6 bases and V 0 bases, and 7 bases lay outside the gene matches. Germline values: CDR1 DFQATT, CDR2 SNEGSKA (reference sequence). CDR3 length: 15 amino acids. The CDR3 is CSARDPTGVGNEQFF. The DNA for the CDR3 is TGCAGTGCTAGAGATCCGACAGGGGTGGGCAATGAGCAGTTCTTC.

As to this clonotype: Within a library made for alpha chains, this beta chain is off target, and its count is uninformative. The chain carries TRBV7-2 and TRBJ1-2; D gene uncertain. There are 11 residues in the CDR3. Between the trimmed V and J ends, which lost 1 base and 5 bases, there was a span of 2 bases. CDR1 is SGHTA, CDR2 FQGNSA, per germline. The CDR3 loop reads CASSLVYGYTF. Written as DNA, the CDR3 is TGTGCCAGCAGCTTAGTTTATGGCTACACCTTC.

As for this clonotype: Since it is a stray read in a library aimed at alpha chains, this beta chain has a size that is not meaningful. The CDR3 sequence: CASSPGRRRLAAFNEQFF. The CDR3 nucleotides are TGTGCCAGCAGCCCGGGACGCAGAAGGCTAGCCGCTTTCAATGAGCAGTTCTTC. The chain joins TRBV7-9 to TRBJ2-1; D tentatively reads TRBD1 or TRBD2 (5 bases each). The CDR3 extends over 18 amino acids. Germline V CDR1 and CDR2: SEHNR, FQNEAQ (reference sequence). Trimming cost V 5 bases and J 6 bases, with 26 bases left between them.

This clonotype is large (0.1 to 1%). This beta chain turned up in a library designed for alpha chains; as an off-target read, its abundance says little. The genes are TRBV2 and TRBJ2-1, with 13 bases lining up with TRBD2. The germline V gene encodes CDR1 SNHLY and CDR2 FYNNEI. This CDR3 is built from 18 residues. Trimming removed 3 bases from V and 8 bases from J; junction bases left unmatched: 13. The CDR3 region is CASSDPGTSGAIVDEQFF. The CDR3 DNA is TGTGCCAGCAGTGACCCCGGGACTAGCGGGGCGATAGTGGATGAGCAGTTCTTC.

On this clonotype: This beta chain appears as a stray read in a library generated for alpha chains; its size is not informative. The chain couples TRBV10-3 to TRBJ2-5; no reliable D call. V lost 2 bases to trimming and J lost 3 bases, with 13 bases between them. There are 15 residues in the CDR3. Germline loops: CDR1 ENHRY, CDR2 SYGVKD. The CDR3 protein is CAISEGVLEEETQYF. The CDR3, as DNA: TGTGCCATCAGTGAGGGGGTCTTGGAAGAAGAGACCCAGTACTTC.

Concerning this clonotype: Because this beta chain is a stray read in a library intended to capture alpha chains, its abundance should not be given much weight. The V call is TRBV11-2, the J call TRBJ2-3, with D maybe TRBD2 (7 bases). V dropped 5 bases and J dropped 8 bases, with 17 bases sitting between them. The germline V gene encodes CDR1 SGHAT and CDR2 FQNNGV. This CDR3 has 14 amino acids. The CDR3 nucleotides read TGTGCCAGCAGCCGTACGGGGGGCTCGAGTACGCAGTATTTT. This translates into CASSRTGGSSTQYF.

This clonotype came up a few times. The library was built for alpha chains, so this beta chain is an off-target read and its size means little. This chain links TRBV10-3 with TRBJ1-2; D perhaps matches TRBD1 (5 bases). There are 13 residues in the CDR3. The V gene's germline CDR1 is ENHRY and CDR2 SYGVKD. The V end was cut by 8 bases, the J end by 4 bases, with 14 bases between. The CDR3 protein is CAISTGVFYGYTF. The CDR3 DNA reads TGTGCCATCTCAACAGGAGTCTTCTATGGCTACACCTTC.

About this clonotype itself: A library prepared for alpha chains yielded this beta chain as an off-target read; its size is of little meaning. The chain recombines TRBV12-3 or TRBV12-4 with TRBJ2-3; 16 nucleotides align to TRBD2. The CDR3 is made up of 16 amino acids. J gave up 2 bases and V 6 bases, and 2 bases lay outside the gene matches. This CDR3 reads CASSGTSGGATDTQYF. The CDR3, as DNA: TGTGCCAGCAGCGGGACTAGCGGGGGGGCCACAGATACGCAGTATTTT.

In its sample, this clonotype is large. The library was prepared for alpha chains; this beta chain is a stray read, so its frequency means little. The J gene is TRBJ2-1, the V gene TRBV11-2; D not certain. The germline V gene encodes CDR1 SGHAT and CDR2 FQNNGV. The CDR3 has 14 residues. V was pared by 1 base and J by 9 bases, with 13 bases between. The CDR3 coding sequence is TGTGCCAGCAGCTTAGGGGTAAAGTCCGGTGAGCAGTTCTTC. Translated, it gives CASSLGVKSGEQFF.

A remark on this clonotype: A library made for alpha chains picked up this beta chain off target, so its size means little. The chain joins TRBV30 to TRBJ1-2, with 7 bases lining up with TRBD1. This CDR3 is 14 amino acids long. CDR1 GTSNPN and CDR2 SVGIG come from the germline V gene (reference sequence). V trimming: 5 bases; J trimming: 2 bases; junction bases outside the gene matches: 8. The CDR3 bases are TGTGCCTGGGGAGAGAGGGGGCGCAACTATGGCTACACCTTC. Translating gives CAWGERGRNYGYTF.

By sample share, this clonotype is large. The library was prepared for alpha chains; this beta chain is a stray read, so its frequency means little. The gene calls are TRBV29-1 and TRBJ2-2; possibly TRBD1 or TRBD2 for D (5 bases each). Trimming cost V 4 bases and J 6 bases, with 6 bases left between them. The CDR3 extends over 11 amino acids. Germline values: CDR1 SQVTM, CDR2 ANQGSEA. This CDR3 reads CSVGDAGELFF. The CDR3 coding sequence is TGCAGCGTTGGGGACGCCGGGGAGCTGTTTTTT.

A remark on this clonotype: Being off target in a library aimed at alpha chains, this beta chain has a size of little meaning. This sequence joins TRBV6-6 and TRBJ2-7; D ambiguous. The CDR3 is 13 amino acids. V was cut by 7 bases and J by 0 bases, with 10 bases left in between. The germline gives CDR1 MNHNY, CDR2 SVGAGI (reference sequence). The CDR3 loop is CASKRVDSYEQYV. Written as DNA, the CDR3 is TGTGCCAGCAAAAGGGTGGACTCCTACGAGCAGTACGTC.

The table lists this clonotype with a few counts. As an off-target read in a library built for alpha chains, this beta chain has a frequency of little significance. The J gene is TRBJ2-2, the V gene TRBV6-5; no clear D gene. With 0 bases removed from V and 7 bases from J, the gap between germline ends came to 9 bases. The CDR3 length is 14 residues. The germline V gene encodes CDR1 MNHEY and CDR2 SVGAGI. The CDR3 is CASSYSSSLGELFF. CDR3 DNA sequence: TGTGCCAGCAGTTACTCAAGTAGTCTCGGGGAGCTGTTTTTT.

A note on this clonotype: This beta chain came through as a stray read in a library set up for alpha chains, and its size says little. V and J are TRBV5-1 and TRBJ2-3; 8 bases fit TRBD2. The CDR3 contains 14 residues. Looked up from germline, CDR1 is SGHRS and CDR2 is YFSETQ. V was clipped by 4 bases and J by 4 bases; unmatched bases: 5. The CDR3 DNA reads TGCGCCAGCAGCCCCGGGGGGGGCCCAGATACGCAGTATTTT. Translation: CASSPGGGPDTQYF.

As concerns this clonotype: This beta chain turned up in a library designed for alpha chains; as an off-target read, its abundance says little. The chain is built from TRBV29-1 and TRBJ2-1; D possibly uses TRBD1 or TRBD2 (5 bases each). CDR3 length equals 15 residues. V was cut by 7 bases and J by 0 bases, with 16 bases left in between. Germline CDR1 SQVTM, CDR2 ANQGSEA. In DNA, the CDR3 is TGCAGCGGTGGGACGGCAGGAGGCTCCTACAATGAGCAGTTCTTC. Encoded protein: CSGGTAGGSYNEQFF.

A word on this clonotype: This beta chain slipped into a library made for alpha chains as a stray read, so its size is not meaningful. The V call is TRBV6-6, the J call TRBJ2-1; 7 positions agree with TRBD1. Germline V gene lookup returns CDR1 MNHNY and CDR2 SVGAGI (reference sequence). The V and J ends lost 4 bases and 5 bases, in that order; junction bases with no gene match: 5. The CDR3 covers 14 residues. The DNA for the CDR3 is TGTGCCAGCAGTTCCCGGGACAGAAACAATGAGCAGTTCTTC. Its protein is CASSSRDRNNEQFF.

By share, this clonotype counts as large (0.1 to 1%). This beta chain is an unintended read in a library built for alpha chains; its size means little. The chain recombines TRBV19 with TRBJ2-6; no definite D call. Germline V lookup: CDR1 LNHDA, CDR2 SQIVND (reference sequence). This CDR3 is built from 16 residues. V was trimmed by 5 bases and J by 3 bases, leaving 14 bases between them. CDR3 bases: TGTGCCAGTAGTCTACCCCTTGGGGTTGGGGCCAACGTCCTGACTTTC. This translates into CASSLPLGVGANVLTF.

This clonotype was picked up a small number of times. This beta chain is a stray read from a library made for alpha chains; its abundance is not meaningful. The chain employs TRBV13 and TRBJ2-1; D perhaps matches TRBD2 (6 bases). Trimming shortened V by 1 base and J by 1 base, and 8 bases separated the two germline ends. Germline assignment: CDR1 PRHDT and CDR2 FYEKMQ (reference sequence). This CDR3 spans 15 amino acids. Here the CDR3 reads CASSLDGGSYNEQFF. In nucleotides, the CDR3 is TGTGCCAGCAGCTTAGATGGGGGGTCCTACAATGAGCAGTTCTTC.

A word on this clonotype: Given a much more abundant clone one base away, this may be a read error. The library was designed around alpha chains, so this beta chain is a stray read whose abundance carries little weight. J is TRBJ1-2 and V is TRBV7-2, with D uncertain. The V gene's germline CDR1 is SGHTA and CDR2 FQGNSA. The CDR3 extends over 14 amino acids. CDR3 region: CVSSAHSQDYGYTF. The CDR3 region has the DNA TGTGTCAGCAGCGCACACAGCCAGGACTATGGCTACACCTTC.

This clonotype was counted a few times. This beta chain slipped into a library made for alpha chains as a stray read, so its size is not meaningful. The chain employs TRBV3-1 and TRBJ2-3; D may be TRBD1 or TRBD2 (8 bases each). This CDR3 has 17 residues. V was cut by 1 base and J by 5 bases, with 19 bases left in between. CDR1 is LGHDT, CDR2 YNNKEL, per germline (reference sequence). The CDR3 is CASSQVIAGQAGDTQYF. CDR3 sequence (DNA): TGTGCCAGCAGCCAAGTAATAGCGGGACAGGCCGGAGATACGCAGTATTTT.

In the case of this clonotype: With the library built for alpha chains, this beta chain is off target and its frequency is not meaningful. The CDR3 region is CASSLNYEQYF. DNA for the CDR3: TGCGCCAGCAGCTTGAACTACGAGCAGTACTTC. The chain employs TRBV5-1 and TRBJ2-7, with unresolved D. V was trimmed by 1 base and J by 3 bases, leaving 2 bases between them. CDR3 length: 11 residues. In germline, CDR1 is SGHRS, CDR2 YFSETQ.

This clonotype was seen a few times. This beta chain lies outside the target of a library built for alpha chains; its clone size means little. V usage is TRBV9 and J usage is TRBJ2-1, with D perhaps matching TRBD2 (7 bases). There are 14 residues in the CDR3. V lost 0 bases to trimming and J lost 8 bases, with 12 bases between them. Germline values: CDR1 SGDLS, CDR2 YYNGEE. The CDR3 protein is CASSVVGGRDEQFF. CDR3 bases: TGTGCCAGCAGCGTAGTGGGGGGGCGCGATGAGCAGTTCTTC.